A selection of T cell receptor beta chains follows, all from one sample in a study of T-cell memory formation after mild COVID-19. TCRdb re-analysed the 5' RACE reads in MiXCR, keeping a single row per CDR3 protein. The data contain fewer than 150,000 distinct CDR3 sequences, 11% to 15% of them singletons. Sample: PBMCs or a T cell subset sorted from them (not recorded which). Receptors originate from an adult woman who had mild COVID-19 (a few samples of this study predate the infection). Cell type and time point are not known. CDR3s include the opening cysteine and the closing phenylalanine or tryptophan. A D gene is named only where the DNA matches it firmly. Size values are once, few and many counts, or a class for expanded clones, and some rows have none.

v_call: TRBV7-3; d_call: TRBD2; clone_size: NA; j_call: TRBJ2-1; cdr3_aa: CASSSMGGTYNEQFF; cdr3_nt: TGTGCCAGCAGCTCTATGGGGGGGACCTACAATGAGCAGTTCTTC
v_call: TRBV5-1; d_call: NA; clone_size: few; j_call: TRBJ2-1; cdr3_aa: CASSLTYTNEQFF; cdr3_nt: TGCGCCAGCAGCTTGACCTACACTAATGAGCAGTTCTTC
v_call: TRBV6-5; d_call: TRBD2; clone_size: few; j_call: TRBJ2-3; cdr3_aa: CASSRSGIVADTQYF; cdr3_nt: TGTGCCAGCAGCCGTAGCGGGATAGTGGCAGATACGCAGTATTTT
v_call: TRBV6-5; d_call: TRBD2; clone_size: NA; j_call: TRBJ2-5; cdr3_aa: CAIRDYGSETQYF; cdr3_nt: TGTGCCATCCGGGACTACGGTTCGGAGACCCAGTACTTC
v_call: TRBV3-1; d_call: NA; clone_size: NA; j_call: TRBJ2-1; cdr3_aa: CASSSQGGTSSYNEQFF; cdr3_nt: TGTGCCAGCAGCTCTCAGGGGGGGACGAGCTCCTACAATGAGCAGTTCTTC
v_call: TRBV11-2; d_call: NA; clone_size: NA; j_call: TRBJ2-3; cdr3_aa: CASSPGGGQYF; cdr3_nt: TGTGCCAGCAGCCCCGGTGGAGGGCAGTATTTT
v_call: TRBV6-5; d_call: TRBD2; clone_size: few; j_call: TRBJ2-2; cdr3_aa: CASSYSSGSTGELFF; cdr3_nt: TGTGCCAGCAGTTACAGTAGCGGGAGCACCGGGGAGCTGTTTTTT
v_call: TRBV7-9; d_call: NA; clone_size: few; j_call: TRBJ1-6; cdr3_aa: CASSLEGSLNSPLHF; cdr3_nt: TGTGCCAGCAGCTTAGAGGGTTCCCTTAATTCACCCCTCCACTTT
v_call: TRBV4-2; d_call: TRBD2; clone_size: few; j_call: TRBJ2-1; cdr3_aa: CASSQVGLAANLEQFF; cdr3_nt: TGTGCCAGCAGCCAAGTTGGGCTAGCGGCCAATTTGGAGCAGTTCTTC
v_call: TRBV29-1; d_call: NA; clone_size: few; j_call: TRBJ2-5; cdr3_aa: CSVEYEREETQYF; cdr3_nt: TGCAGCGTTGAATATGAGAGGGAAGAGACCCAGTACTTC
v_call: TRBV29-1; d_call: TRBD2; clone_size: many; j_call: TRBJ2-1; cdr3_aa: CSVGLAGRSDEQFF; cdr3_nt: TGCAGCGTTGGACTAGCGGGGCGGAGCGATGAGCAGTTCTTC
v_call: TRBV5-4; d_call: NA; clone_size: few; j_call: TRBJ1-2; cdr3_aa: CASTSRVGLTNYGYTF; cdr3_nt: TGTGCCAGCACTTCGAGAGTAGGACTTACTAACTATGGCTACACCTTC
v_call: TRBV12-3/TRBV12-4; d_call: TRBD1; clone_size: NA; j_call: TRBJ1-1; cdr3_aa: CASSFLPGQDAFF; cdr3_nt: TGTGCCAGCAGTTTTTTGCCGGGACAGGACGCTTTCTTT
v_call: TRBV5-5; d_call: TRBD1; clone_size: few; j_call: TRBJ2-7; cdr3_aa: CASSLDRGRYEQYF; cdr3_nt: TGTGCCAGCAGCCTTGACAGGGGCCGCTACGAGCAGTACTTC
v_call: TRBV20-1; d_call: TRBD2; clone_size: few; j_call: TRBJ2-1; cdr3_aa: CSAPGLGQQFF; cdr3_nt: TGCAGTGCCCCGGGACTAGGTCAGCAGTTCTTC
v_call: TRBV12-3/TRBV12-4; d_call: NA; clone_size: few; j_call: TRBJ2-2; cdr3_aa: CASNAAGELFF; cdr3_nt: TGTGCCAGCAACGCCGCCGGGGAGCTGTTTTTT
v_call: TRBV7-9; d_call: NA; clone_size: NA; j_call: TRBJ2-5; cdr3_aa: CASSPRELGQETQYF; cdr3_nt: TGTGCCAGCAGTCCCCGGGAGTTAGGCCAAGAGACCCAGTACTTC
v_call: TRBV12-3/TRBV12-4; d_call: NA; clone_size: many; j_call: TRBJ2-3; cdr3_aa: CASSLVREDTQYF; cdr3_nt: TGTGCCAGCAGTTTAGTGAGGGAGGATACGCAGTATTTT
v_call: TRBV7-8; d_call: NA; clone_size: few; j_call: TRBJ2-7; cdr3_aa: CASSLGEGVHEQYF; cdr3_nt: TGTGCCAGCAGCTTAGGTGAGGGAGTCCACGAGCAGTACTTC
v_call: TRBV12-3/TRBV12-4; d_call: TRBD1; clone_size: NA; j_call: TRBJ1-1; cdr3_aa: CASSPTGEAEAFF; cdr3_nt: TGTGCCAGCAGTCCCACAGGGGAAGCTGAAGCTTTCTTT
v_call: TRBV24-1; d_call: NA; clone_size: many; j_call: TRBJ2-1; cdr3_aa: CATSDFGRASYNEQFF; cdr3_nt: TGTGCCACCAGTGATTTTGGCAGGGCTAGCTACAATGAGCAGTTCTTC
v_call: TRBV4-1; d_call: NA; clone_size: many; j_call: TRBJ2-5; cdr3_aa: CASSQKDDRTETQYF; cdr3_nt: TGCGCCAGCAGCCAAAAAGATGACAGGACGGAGACCCAGTACTTC
v_call: TRBV15; d_call: NA; clone_size: few; j_call: TRBJ1-5; cdr3_aa: CATSSRRSNQPQHF; cdr3_nt: TGTGCCACCAGCAGTCGACGGAGCAATCAGCCCCAGCATTTT
v_call: TRBV4-1; d_call: NA; clone_size: few; j_call: TRBJ2-2; cdr3_aa: CASSQVQASGGELFF; cdr3_nt: TGCGCCAGCAGCCAAGTCCAGGCTTCGGGCGGGGAGCTGTTTTTT
v_call: TRBV11-1; d_call: TRBD2; clone_size: NA; j_call: TRBJ2-1; cdr3_aa: CASSLGNSGSTSSYNEQFF; cdr3_nt: TGTGCCAGCAGCTTAGGGAATAGCGGGAGTACCAGCTCCTACAATGAGCAGTTCTTC
v_call: TRBV12-3/TRBV12-4; d_call: NA; clone_size: few; j_call: TRBJ1-5; cdr3_aa: CASSRDRTPQHF; cdr3_nt: TGTGCCAGCAGCCGAGACAGGACCCCCCAGCATTTT